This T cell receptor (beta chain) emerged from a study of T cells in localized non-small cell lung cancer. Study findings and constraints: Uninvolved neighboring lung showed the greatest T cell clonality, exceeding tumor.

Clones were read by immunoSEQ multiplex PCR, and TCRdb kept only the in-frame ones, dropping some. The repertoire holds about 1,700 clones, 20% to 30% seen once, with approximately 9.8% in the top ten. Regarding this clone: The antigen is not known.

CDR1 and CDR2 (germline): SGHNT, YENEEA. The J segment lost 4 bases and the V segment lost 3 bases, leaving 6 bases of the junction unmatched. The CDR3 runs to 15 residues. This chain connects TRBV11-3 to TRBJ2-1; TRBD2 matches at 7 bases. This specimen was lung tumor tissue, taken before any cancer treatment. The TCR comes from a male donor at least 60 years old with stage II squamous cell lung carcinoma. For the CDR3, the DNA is TGTGCCAGCAGCTTTTCGGCGGGAGCTTACAATGAGCAGTTCTTC. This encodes CASSFSAGAYNEQFF.